This entry is about one TCR beta chain. Its antigen is undetermined. PCR was performed a second time for roughly 7 to 11 cycles using a sample-barcoded 5' primer and a J-beta primer mix. Every cDNA molecule carried a tag from a template-switch adaptor bearing 12 random nucleotides. TCRdb re-analysed the 5' RACE reads in MiXCR, keeping a single row per CDR3 protein. The table records about 1.1 million distinct CDR3 sequences, 35% to 45% of them present only once. This sample was included in a study of blood T cells in healthy people across ages. General study results and limits: Reliance upon unsorted PBMCs precluded definitive naive versus antigen-experienced comparison. Not knowing donor CMV status may have confounded expanded clonotype changes. In long-lived donors, naive CD4+ cell counts and diversity exceeded those of aged donors.

Germline CDR1 DFQATT, CDR2 SNEGSKA (reference sequence). The CDR3 consists of 12 residues. The germline V and J ends were trimmed by 3 bases and 7 bases, with 13 bases remaining between them. The genes are TRBV20-1 and TRBJ2-7; D ambiguous. Sequenced sample: blood. This clonotype originated in a young man in good health. CDR3 in DNA: TGCAGTGCTAGTTTGCTAGTAAGTGAGCAGTACTTC. It is translated as CSASLLVSEQYF.